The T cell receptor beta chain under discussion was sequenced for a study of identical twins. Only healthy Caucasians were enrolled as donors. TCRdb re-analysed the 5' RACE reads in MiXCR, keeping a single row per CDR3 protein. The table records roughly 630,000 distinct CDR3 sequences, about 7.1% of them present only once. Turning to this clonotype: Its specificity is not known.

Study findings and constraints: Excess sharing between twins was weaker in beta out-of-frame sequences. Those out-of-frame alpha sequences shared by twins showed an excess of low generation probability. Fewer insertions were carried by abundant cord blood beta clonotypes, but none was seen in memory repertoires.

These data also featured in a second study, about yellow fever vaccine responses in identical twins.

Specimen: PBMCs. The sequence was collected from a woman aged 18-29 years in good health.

This chain's CDR3 is CASSLRTSAGPEQFF. For the CDR3, the DNA is TGTGCCAGCAGCTTGAGGACTAGCGCTGGCCCTGAGCAGTTCTTC. The chain has TRBV5-4 and TRBJ2-1; TRBD2 matches at 9 bases. The germline gives CDR1 SGHNT, CDR2 YYREEE (reference sequence). The CDR3 extends over 15 amino acids. V shed 1 base and J 9 bases; nucleotides not matched to a gene: 8.